Below, one T cell receptor beta chain is given with its context. The data were taken from a study of blood T cell repertoires in COVID-19. From germline, CDR1 is MNHEY and CDR2 SMNVEV (reference sequence). The CDR3 sequence is 15 residues long. Trimming took 3 bases from V and 9 from J; bases not matched to a gene: 5. Assay: immunoSEQ multiplex PCR; the TCRdb copy retains only in-frame clones and omits some. The sample shows roughly 320,000 clones, 90% of them seen only once. This TCR came from a woman between 25 and 40 years old who had been exposed to COVID-19. This chain joins TRBV27 and TRBJ1-6; the match to TRBD1 covers 10 bases. Material: PBMCs or T cells enriched from blood (not recorded which). CDR3 sequence reads: CASSFRTGGSSPLHF. As DNA, the CDR3 is TGTGCCAGCAGTTTTAGGACAGGGGGAAGTTCACCCCTCCACTTT.